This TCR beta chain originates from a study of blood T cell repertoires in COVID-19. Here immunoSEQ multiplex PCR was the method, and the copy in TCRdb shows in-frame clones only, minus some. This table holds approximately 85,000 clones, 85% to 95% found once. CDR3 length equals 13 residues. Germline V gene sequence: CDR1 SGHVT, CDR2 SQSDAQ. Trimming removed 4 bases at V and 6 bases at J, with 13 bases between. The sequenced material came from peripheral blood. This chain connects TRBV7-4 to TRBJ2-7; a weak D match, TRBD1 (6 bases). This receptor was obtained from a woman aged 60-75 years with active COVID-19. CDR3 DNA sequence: TGTGCCAGCAGCTCGACAGGAAGCGGCGAGCAGTACTTC. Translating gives CASSSTGSGEQYF. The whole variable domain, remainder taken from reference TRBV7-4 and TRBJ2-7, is GAGVSQSPRYKVAKRGRDVALRCDSISGHVTLYWYRQTLGQGSEVLTYSQSDAQRDKSGRPSGRFSAERPERSVSTLKIQRTEQGDSAVYLCASSSTGSGEQYFGPGTRLTVT.